The 8 T cell receptor beta chains presented below share a single source sample, sequenced in a study of CD8+CD57+ T cells in acquired aplastic anemia listed by TCRdb under 2018. The patients picked for sequencing were ones in whom flow cytometry had shown an expansion of CD8+CD57+ cells. Sequencer: Illumina HiSeq 2000. Genomic DNA served as template for TCR beta VDJ combination and CDR3 sequence profiling. TCRdb itself trimmed the public reads at Q25 with fastp, ran MiXCR and retained productive beta chains. Entries are consolidated by CDR3 protein sequence, retaining the most common genes and DNA. This sample gives 150,000 to 200,000 distinct CDR3 sequences in total; approximately 48% of them show up just once. Roughly 2% of the sample lies in the top ten. What was sequenced was sorted CD4+, CD8+, or CD8+CD57+ T cells (not recorded which) from PBMCs. The receptors here all came from a human donor with aplastic anemia.

The chain combines TRBV20-1 with TRBJ2-3, with TRBD2 matching 7 bases. This CDR3 is built from 16 residues. Germline values: CDR1 DFQATT, CDR2 SNEGSKA (reference sequence). V shed 3 bases, J shed 2 bases, and the junction held 11 bases outside the gene matches. The CDR3 DNA sequence: TGCAGTGCTAGGGGATCGTCAGGGACTACCACAGATACGCAGTATTTT. This codes for CSARGSSGTTTDTQYF.

This clonotype was detected many times. J is TRBJ2-7 and V is TRBV3-1; D possibly uses TRBD1 or TRBD2 (5 bases each). Germline-derived CDR1 and CDR2 are LGHDT and YNNKEL (reference sequence). Trimming pared 3 bases from V and 2 bases from J, leaving 11 bases between. The CDR3 contains 14 residues. CDR3 in DNA: TGTGCCAGCAGCCATCGGACGGGGCCCTACGAGCAGTACTTC. This sequence encodes CASSHRTGPYEQYF.

The V and J genes are TRBV7-2 and TRBJ1-2; 8 bases are a match to TRBD1. The CDR3 covers 14 residues. The germline V gene encodes CDR1 SGHTA and CDR2 FQGNSA. Trimming cost V 6 bases and J 6 bases; bases outside gene matches: 9. The CDR3 here is CASSHRDRWDGYTF. Here the CDR3 DNA reads TGTGCCAGCAGTCATCGGGACAGGTGGGATGGCTACACCTTC.

This rearrangement joins TRBV20-1 to TRBJ1-6; D uncertain. The ends were cut back, 5 bases at V and 9 bases at J, with 17 bases in the middle. This CDR3 comprises 14 residues. The germline V gene encodes CDR1 DFQATT and CDR2 SNEGSKA (reference sequence). CDR3 sequence reads: CSARTPGYGSPLHF. The DNA of the CDR3 is TGCAGTGCTCGAACGCCAGGCTACGGTTCACCCCTCCACTTT.

A few counts support this clonotype. The chain recombines TRBV20-1 with TRBJ2-7; 9 nucleotides agree with TRBD1. With V trimmed by 0 bases and J by 2 bases, 5 bases remained unmatched. CDR1 is DFQATT, CDR2 SNEGSKA, per germline (reference sequence). There are 15 residues in the CDR3. CDR3 sequence: CSAREDGTGTYEQYF. The CDR3 nucleotides read TGCAGTGCTAGAGAGGACGGGACAGGGACCTACGAGCAGTACTTC.

Points on this clonotype: Just one base apart from a much larger clone, this may be a read error. In DNA form, the CDR3 reads TGTGCCAGCAGCCCTTGGACAGTAGGGGACTATGGCTACACCTTC. It codes for CASSPWTVGDYGYTF. The chain carries TRBV6-1 and TRBJ1-2, with D perhaps TRBD1 (6 bases). V was clipped by 6 bases and J by 3 bases, with 17 bases between them. The CDR3 runs to 15 residues. The germline V gene has CDR1 MNHNS and CDR2 SASEGT.

The genes are TRBV6-2 or TRBV6-3 and TRBJ2-4, with 8 bases matching TRBD1. CDR3 length equals 14 residues. The V segment lost 5 bases and the J segment 6 bases; nucleotides outside the gene matches: 6. Germline V gene data show CDR1 as MNHEY and CDR2 as SVGEGT. DNA for the CDR3: TGTGCCAGCAGTCAACAGGGGGTAGGAAACATTCAGTACTTC. This sequence encodes CASSQQGVGNIQYF.

This clonotype came up once. Lacking the conserved final phenylalanine or tryptophan, this CDR3 likely reflects a read error. The chain couples TRBV19 to TRBJ1-2, with D tentatively TRBD1 (5 bases). Germline CDR1 reads LNHDA; CDR2 reads SQIVND (reference sequence). Trimming removed 6 bases from V and 4 bases from J, with 21 bases in between. The CDR3 loop spans 16 amino acids. In DNA form, the CDR3 reads TGTGCCAGTAGCGCCGGGGCAGGGAGGAGTGGCTATGGCTACACCTAC. Its translation: CASSAGAGRSGYGYTY.